The T cell receptor (beta chain) under discussion was sequenced for a study of cytomegalovirus exposure and HLA in healthy donors. Trimming took off 5 bases at V and 0 bases at J, with 13 bases between the two ends. Germline CDR1 reads SGHAT; CDR2 reads FQNNGV. The CDR3 runs to 16 residues. On this clone itself: Antigen unknown.

The primer mix had 60 Vbeta and 13 Jbeta primers. Measured with immunoSEQ multiplex PCR; TCRdb has only the in-frame clones, and not every one. The data contain approximately 150,000 clones, roughly 80% of them singletons. Study observations and caveats: Overall, around 150 TCR beta chains were annotated as cytomegalovirus-associated. Across donors, sequencing depth was assumed by presence/absence analyses to be roughly uniform. In a later analysis, several top co-occurrence clusters appeared linked to parvovirus B19, influenza, CMV and Epstein-Barr virus.

V gene TRBV11-2 combines with J gene TRBJ2-2; possibly TRBD2 for D (6 bases). The sequence was collected from a female donor in good health and CMV-seronegative. Sequencing was done on a sample of PBMCs. The CDR3 loop is CASSHGGSANTGELFF. The CDR3 DNA reads TGTGCCAGCAGCCATGGGGGGTCCGCGAACACCGGGGAGCTGTTTTTT.